Following are 30 T cell receptor beta chains from one sample sequenced in a study of blood T cell repertoires in COVID-19. Measured with immunoSEQ multiplex PCR; TCRdb has only the in-frame clones, and not every one. The data show about 200,000 clones, over 65% seen once. Material for sequencing was peripheral blood. These receptors were taken from a person aged 65 to 85 with COVID-19, enrolled during active disease.

This chain connects TRBV7-2 to TRBJ1-5; 9 bases align to TRBD1. Trimming removed 5 bases from V and 5 bases from J; junction bases left unmatched: 4. The CDR3 totals 14 residues. In germline, CDR1 is SGHTA, CDR2 FQGNSA. CDR3: CASSLRDRDQPQHF. CDR3 coding DNA: TGTGCCAGCAGCCTACGGGACAGGGATCAGCCCCAGCATTTT.

The V call is TRBV19, the J call TRBJ2-4, with TRBD1 matching 8 bases. The CDR3 is 13 residues long. Germline V gene sequence: CDR1 LNHDA, CDR2 SQIVND (reference sequence). Trimming removed 6 bases from V and 6 bases from J; junction bases left unmatched: 4. CDR3: CASSRQGPNIQYF. The CDR3 region has the DNA TGTGCCAGTAGCCGACAGGGGCCAAACATTCAGTACTTC.

This rearrangement joins TRBV9 to TRBJ2-7; the D gene is possibly TRBD2 (6 bases). V dropped 3 bases and J dropped 7 bases, with 20 bases sitting between them. CDR1 is SGDLS, CDR2 YYNGEE, per germline. The CDR3 runs 15 residues. CDR3 protein: CASSATGTGLQEQYF. The CDR3 coding sequence is TGTGCCAGCAGCGCGACCGGGACTGGGCTCCAGGAGCAGTACTTC.

The V and J genes are TRBV28 and TRBJ2-2; 7 positions agree with TRBD2. CDR1 MDHEN and CDR2 SYDVKM come from the germline V gene. Unmatched junction bases numbered 13, after V lost 3 bases and J lost 6 bases. CDR3 size: 17 residues. The chain's CDR3 is CASSLLGEGGWSGELFF. The CDR3 DNA reads as TGTGCCAGCAGTTTGCTTGGGGAGGGCGGATGGTCCGGGGAGCTGTTTTTT.

The chain links TRBV7-6 to TRBJ1-4; 8 bases map to TRBD1. The CDR3 contains 16 residues. With V trimmed by 4 bases and J by 7 bases, 11 bases remained unmatched. Germline loops: CDR1 SGHVS, CDR2 FNYEAQ. CDR3 residues: CASSSHDRGLGEKLFF. CDR3 DNA: TGTGCCAGCAGCTCCCACGACAGGGGTTTGGGTGAAAAACTGTTTTTT.

The chain is built from TRBV27 and TRBJ1-1; 7 bases are shared with TRBD1. Looked up from germline, CDR1 is MNHEY and CDR2 is SMNVEV (reference sequence). There are 17 residues in the CDR3. Trimming took 5 bases from V and 2 from J; bases not matched to a gene: 14. The DNA of the CDR3 is TGTGCCAGCAGTACGGCGGACAGGATAGGTCCTAACACTGAAGCTTTCTTT. Translation: CASSTADRIGPNTEAFF.

The gene calls are TRBV7-2 and TRBJ1-6; 11 bases align to TRBD1. V lost 5 bases and J lost 9; bases outside the gene matches: 9. CDR1 and CDR2 (germline): SGHTA, FQGNSA. CDR3 length: 16 amino acids. In DNA form, the CDR3 reads TGTGCCAGCAGCATTCCCGGACAGGGGGCGGGTTCACCCCTCCACTTT. This encodes CASSIPGQGAGSPLHF.

The rearrangement uses TRBV4-1 and TRBJ2-3; TRBD2 aligns across 11 bases. V lost 3 bases to trimming and J lost 5 bases; unmatched junction nucleotides: 10. The CDR3 is 17 amino acids. CDR1 and CDR2 from the germline V gene are MGHRA and YSYEKL. The CDR3, as DNA: TGCGCCAGCAGCCACCCTTCTAGCGGGAGGTTTCTAGATACGCAGTATTTT. This sequence encodes CASSHPSSGRFLDTQYF.

The chain employs TRBV7-9 and TRBJ1-2; D is uncertain. Trimming pared 1 base from V and 8 bases from J, leaving 14 bases between. The CDR3 is 14 residues long. CDR1 and CDR2 from the germline V gene are SEHNR and FQNEAQ (reference sequence). DNA for the CDR3: TGTGCCAGCAGCTTAGACAGACACAGCTTGGGCTACACCTTC. This sequence encodes CASSLDRHSLGYTF.

CDR3 DNA: TGTGCCAGCAGGCAGGCTCTAGAGGGTGGCTACACCTTC. Translated: CASRQALEGGYTF. The rearrangement links TRBV9 to TRBJ1-2; D is undetermined. The ends were cut back, 5 bases at V and 7 bases at J, with 15 bases in the middle. CDR3 length equals 13 residues. The V gene's germline CDR1 is SGDLS and CDR2 YYNGEE.

This chain connects TRBV27 to TRBJ1-2, with D unresolved. With 4 bases removed from V and 4 bases from J, the gap between germline ends came to 10 bases. The CDR3 has 13 residues. The germline CDR1 and CDR2 sequences are MNHEY and SMNVEV (reference sequence). The CDR3 spells CASSSGTVYGYTF. The DNA of the CDR3 is TGTGCCAGCAGTTCAGGCACGGTCTATGGCTACACCTTC.

The chain couples TRBV27 to TRBJ2-7; weak D call: TRBD2 (7 bases). The CDR3 spans 18 residues. Germline V gene lookup returns CDR1 MNHEY and CDR2 SMNVEV (reference sequence). V lost 5 bases, J lost 2 bases, and 25 bases lay in between. CDR3 residues: CASSPSRGGGTSAYEQYF. The DNA for the CDR3 is TGTGCCAGCAGTCCGTCTCGAGGGGGGGGAACGAGTGCCTACGAGCAGTACTTC.

CDR3 sequence reads: CASSSEDWSLQAPPTSQETQYF. The CDR3 bases are TGTGCCAGCAGCTCCGAGGACTGGTCCCTTCAGGCTCCGCCGACCTCCCAAGAGACCCAGTACTTC. The gene calls are TRBV6-6 and TRBJ2-5; a weak D match, TRBD2 (5 bases). The CDR3 contains 22 residues. CDR1 and CDR2 from the germline V gene are MNHNY and SVGAGI (reference sequence). V lost 6 bases to trimming and J lost 1 base, with 36 bases between them.

The genes are TRBV4-2 and TRBJ1-4, with a weak D call TRBD1 (5 bases). The germline V and J ends were trimmed by 0 bases and 7 bases, with 9 bases remaining between them. CDR3 size: 14 residues. The germline gives CDR1 LGHNA, CDR2 YNFKEQ. In nucleotides, the CDR3 is TGTGCCAGCAGCCAAGACAGGGTGGGTGAAAAACTGTTTTTT. Its protein product is CASSQDRVGEKLFF.

The rearrangement joins TRBV19 to TRBJ1-1; 9 nucleotides match TRBD1. CDR1 is LNHDA, CDR2 SQIVND, per germline (reference sequence). This CDR3 spans 15 amino acids. Germline trimming cut 3 bases from V and 5 bases from J; bases unmatched to any gene: 7. CDR3 DNA: TGTGCCAGTAGTATGGGACAGGGATCAGGAACTGAAGCTTTCTTT. It yields the protein CASSMGQGSGTEAFF. Based on the CDR3 plus reference TRBV19 and TRBJ1-1, the full variable domain is DGGITQSPKYLFRKEGQNVTLSCEQNLNHDAMYWYRQDPGQGLRLIYYSQIVNDFQKGDIAEGYSVSREKKESFPLTVTSAQKNPTAFYLCASSMGQGSGTEAFFGQGTRLTVV.

The chain combines TRBV13 with TRBJ2-1, with TRBD2 as a possible D gene (6 bases). This CDR3 comprises 15 residues. The germline V gene has CDR1 PRHDT and CDR2 FYEKMQ (reference sequence). V lost 5 bases, J lost 7 bases, and 18 bases lay in between. CDR3 DNA sequence: TGTGCCAGCAGCCGGGAGACGGGGATACGAAATGAGCAGTTCTTC. Its translation is CASSRETGIRNEQFF.

This clone was counted only a few times. V gene TRBV6-5 combines with J gene TRBJ2-1; 14 bases agree with TRBD2. Per the germline V gene, CDR1 is MNHEY and CDR2 is SVGAGI. The CDR3 length is 13 residues. V lost 6 bases to trimming and J lost 10 bases; unmatched junction nucleotides: 2. CDR3 protein: CASSWTSGREQFF. Here the CDR3 DNA reads TGTGCCAGCAGCTGGACTAGCGGGAGGGAGCAGTTCTTC.

CDR3 residues: CASSRRQGSYEQYF. As DNA, the CDR3 is TGCGCCAGCAGCCGGAGACAGGGCTCCTACGAGCAGTACTTC. The chain recombines TRBV5-1 with TRBJ2-7, with 7 bases that match TRBD1. The germline V gene encodes CDR1 SGHRS and CDR2 YFSETQ. After removal of 4 bases from V and 0 bases from J, the junction contained 4 bases not matched to a gene. There are 14 residues in the CDR3. Full variable domain (remainder filled in from reference TRBV5-1 and TRBJ2-7): KAGVTQTPRYLIKTRGQQVTLSCSPISGHRSVSWYQQTPGQGLQFLFEYFSETQRNKGNFPGRFSGRQFSNSRSEMNVSTLELGDSALYLCASSRRQGSYEQYFGPGTRLTVT.

The CDR3 DNA sequence: TGTGCCAGCAGCCCGGGCCCGGGACTAGCGGACACAGATACGCAGTATTTT. Translation: CASSPGPGLADTDTQYF. This chain joins TRBV7-7 and TRBJ2-3; 11 bases agree with TRBD2. With V trimmed by 5 bases and J by 2 bases, 9 bases remained unmatched. CDR1 is SSHAT and CDR2 is FNYEAQ in the germline V gene (reference sequence). The CDR3 covers 17 residues. Combining the CDR3 with reference TRBV7-7 and TRBJ2-3 gives the whole variable domain GAGVSQSPRYKVTKRGQDVTLRCDPISSHATLYWYQQALGQGPEFLTYFNYEAQPDKSGLPSDRFSAERPEGSISTLTIQRTEQRDSAMYRCASSPGPGLADTDTQYFGPGTRLTVL.

In this sample, this clone turned up once. The chain has TRBV7-6 and TRBJ1-3; D ambiguous. V lost 6 bases and J lost 0, with 21 bases in between. Germline-derived CDR1 and CDR2 are SGHVS and FNYEAQ. The CDR3 has 18 amino acids. This CDR3 reads CASSLIPGRGNSGNTIYF. CDR3 nucleotide sequence: TGTGCCAGCAGTTTAATCCCGGGCCGAGGGAACTCTGGAAACACCATATATTTT. The whole variable domain, remainder taken from reference TRBV7-6 and TRBJ1-3, is GAGVSQSPRYKVTKRGQDVALRCDPISGHVSLYWYRQALGQGPEFLTYFNYEAQQDKSGLPNDRFSAERPEGSISTLTIQRTEQRDSAMYRCASSLIPGRGNSGNTIYFGEGSWLTVV.

The chain has TRBV19 and TRBJ2-7; the D gene is possibly TRBD2 (5 bases). From germline, CDR1 is LNHDA and CDR2 SQIVND (reference sequence). V was clipped by 3 bases and J by 4 bases, with 16 bases between them. The CDR3 length is 15 residues. CDR3 nucleotides: TGTGCCAGTAGTATCATTGAGGGTCCTCAATACGAGCAGTACTTC. Translating it yields CASSIIEGPQYEQYF.

The chain employs TRBV10-3 and TRBJ1-1; perhaps TRBD1 as D (5 bases). CDR3 length: 13 amino acids. Between the trimmed V and J ends, which lost 4 bases and 6 bases, there was a span of 12 bases. The germline V gene has CDR1 ENHRY and CDR2 SYGVKD. This CDR3 is CAISGSGSPEAFF. The CDR3 coding sequence is TGTGCCATCAGTGGTTCAGGGTCCCCTGAAGCTTTCTTT.

The chain employs TRBV7-6 and TRBJ2-2, with TRBD2 identical over 11 bases. Germline V gene sequence: CDR1 SGHVS, CDR2 FNYEAQ. There are 17 residues in the CDR3. V lost 2 bases, J lost 2 bases, and 4 bases stayed unmatched. The CDR3 DNA follows: TGTGCCAGCAGCTTACGTACTAGCGGGGGAAACACCGGGGAGCTGTTTTTT. This gives the protein CASSLRTSGGNTGELFF. The variable domain in full, with the rest retrieved from reference TRBV7-6 and TRBJ2-2, is GAGVSQSPRYKVTKRGQDVALRCDPISGHVSLYWYRQALGQGPEFLTYFNYEAQQDKSGLPNDRFSAERPEGSISTLTIQRTEQRDSAMYRCASSLRTSGGNTGELFFGEGSRLTVL.

V usage is TRBV19 and J usage is TRBJ2-7, with 7 bases aligning to TRBD1. This CDR3 has 13 amino acids. V lost 6 bases to trimming and J lost 5 bases; unmatched junction nucleotides: 7. The germline V gene encodes CDR1 LNHDA and CDR2 SQIVND (reference sequence). As DNA, the CDR3 is TGTGCCAGTAGGATAACAGGGGACAACGAGCAGTACTTC. Translation: CASRITGDNEQYF.

The chain has TRBV6-5 and TRBJ1-1; unclear D gene. Trimming left V 5 bases short and J 0 bases short, with 4 bases between. The CDR3 is made up of 12 amino acids. Germline CDR1 reads MNHEY; CDR2 reads SVGAGI. For the CDR3, the DNA is TGTGCCAGCAGTCCAATGAACACTGAAGCTTTCTTT. As protein: CASSPMNTEAFF.

V usage is TRBV12-2 and J usage is TRBJ2-5; the table's D call TRBD2 went unverified against the DNA. TRBV12-2 is given as a pseudogene. There are 12 residues in the CDR3. The CDR3 DNA follows: TGTGCAAGTCGCCCACTACGGACTAGGCCGTACTTC. It translates to CASRPLRTRPYF.

The chain uses TRBV5-5 and TRBJ1-1; 7 positions agree with TRBD1. In germline, CDR1 is SGHKS, CDR2 YYEKEE (reference sequence). Germline trimming cut 2 bases from V and 1 base from J; bases unmatched to any gene: 5. The CDR3 extends over 15 amino acids. The CDR3 sequence is CASSFLGQTNTEAFF. CDR3 nucleotides: TGTGCCAGCAGCTTTTTGGGACAGACGAACACTGAAGCTTTCTTT.

This chain uses TRBV30 with TRBJ1-4; 9 nucleotides agree with TRBD1. The CDR3 sequence is 16 residues long. V was clipped by 3 bases and J by 2 bases; unmatched bases: 7. The V gene's germline CDR1 is GTSNPN and CDR2 SVGIG (reference sequence). DNA for the CDR3: TGTGCCTGGAGCCTGGGACAGGGTACCACTAATGAAAAACTGTTTTTT. Translating gives CAWSLGQGTTNEKLFF.

The chain combines TRBV7-8 with TRBJ2-5; TRBD1 matches at 7 bases. The CDR3 runs 15 residues. J was trimmed by 2 bases and V by 5 bases; bases with no gene match: 8. Germline values: CDR1 SGHVS, CDR2 FQNEAQ. CDR3 amino acids: CASSRQGSRQETQYF. CDR3 DNA: TGTGCCAGCAGCCGACAGGGCTCCAGACAAGAGACCCAGTACTTC.

The chain employs TRBV28 and TRBJ1-3; perhaps TRBD1 as D (6 bases). V was clipped by 3 bases and J by 5 bases, with 11 bases between them. The CDR3 has 14 amino acids. Germline values: CDR1 MDHEN, CDR2 SYDVKM. CDR3 protein: CASSFQGYRNTIYF. The CDR3 DNA reads TGTGCCAGCAGTTTCCAGGGGTATAGAAACACCATATATTTT.